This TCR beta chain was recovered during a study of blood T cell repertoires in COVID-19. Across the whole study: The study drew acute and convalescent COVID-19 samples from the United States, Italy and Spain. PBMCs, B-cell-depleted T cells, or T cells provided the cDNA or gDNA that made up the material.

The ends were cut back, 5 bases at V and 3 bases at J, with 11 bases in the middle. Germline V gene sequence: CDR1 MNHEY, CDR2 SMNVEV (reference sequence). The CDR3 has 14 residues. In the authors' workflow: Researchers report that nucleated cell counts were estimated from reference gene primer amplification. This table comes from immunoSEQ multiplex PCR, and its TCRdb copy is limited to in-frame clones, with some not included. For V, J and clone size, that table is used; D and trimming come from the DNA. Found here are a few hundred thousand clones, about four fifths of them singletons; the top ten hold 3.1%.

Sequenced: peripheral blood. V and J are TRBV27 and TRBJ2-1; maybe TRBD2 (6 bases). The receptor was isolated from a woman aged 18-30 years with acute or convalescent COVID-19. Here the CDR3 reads CASSGGIFYNEQFF. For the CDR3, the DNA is TGTGCCAGCAGTGGCGGGATATTCTACAATGAGCAGTTCTTC.